This T cell receptor beta chain appears in the sequencing data of a study of tumor-infiltrating lymphocytes in primary liver carcinoma (dated by TCRdb to 2016 to 2017). As for the study more broadly: About five patients with histopathologically diagnosed primary liver carcinoma underwent surgical resection in China between November 2015 and 2016. Reproducibility between technical replicate repertoires was high, with correlation coefficients above 0.95 and mean shared-clone rates approximately 0.88. A total of about 35 specimens from 5 patients went through TCRbeta repertoire sequencing, namely 25 tumor regions, 5 adjacent noncancerous liver tissues and 5 peripheral blood samples. The five patients had tumors staged T1-T3 N0M0, with maximum diameters ranging from about 4.2 to 10 cm. Of the five patients (three men and two women, aged 30 to 69 years), four had hepatocellular carcinoma and one had combined HCC and intrahepatic cholangiocarcinoma. Roughly 3.65 to 7.13 million productive TCRbeta reads were obtained per sample, and no significant difference in read depth was found between tissue types. For each liver tumor, the study sampled five regions along with adjacent normal tissue and blood, and applied TCRbeta repertoire sequencing, expression microarrays and whole-exome sequencing.

Reading the germline V gene gives CDR1 SGHAT and CDR2 FQNNGV. The CDR3 sequence holds 15 residues, the cysteine and phenylalanine included. Only the CDR3 DNA is retained, 45 bases long and in frame from the first base. On this clonotype itself: Its antigen has not been determined. A read error may produce the germline difference seen at one junction end.

Starting from 500 to 600 ng total RNA, TCRbeta-specific cDNA was produced by reverse transcription with a constant-region primer and ProtoScript II reverse transcriptase. Three nested multiplex PCR rounds, following a slightly modified ARM-PCR procedure, were used to build the TCRbeta libraries. Multiplex TRBV1-TRBV30 forward primers and a Cbeta reverse primer were used in the first two PCR rounds, each of which was run for roughly 10 cycles. Sample barcodes and Illumina adapters were added in a final 25-cycle PCR using Deep VentR polymerase. Amplicons of 200-500 bp were gel-purified with a QIAquick gel extraction kit before sequencing. An Illumina HiSeq 2500 was used to sequence the TCRbeta amplicons with 250-bp paired-end reads. As for how the authors treated the data: Trimmomatic v0.33 was used to quality-trim the reads, and FLASH v1.2.11 was used to merge paired reads so that full CDR3 sequences could be recovered. MiGEC v1.2.1b assigned V, D and J germline segments to the rearranged TCRbeta sequences. Clonotype statistics, along with Shannon-Wiener diversity indices, were calculated using VDJtools v1.0.0. To cut down on sampling bias, every analysis after diversity analysis relied on just the 250 most abundant clonotypes from each sample. TCRdb itself trimmed the public reads at Q25 with fastp, ran MiXCR and retained productive beta chains. Rows merge per CDR3 protein into single entries with the most common DNA and genes. The authors' filters were not applied to this entry. This sample is represented by over 250,000 distinct CDR3 sequences; 50% to 75% of them were singletons. The ten most abundant clones make up about 17% of the sample.

Blood RNA was extracted from unsorted whole blood with TRIzol reagent; germline DNA came from the DNeasy Blood & Tissue kit. At the time of sampling, the patients had chronic HBV infection and had not received any treatment. Before surgery, roughly 4.2 milliliters of peripheral blood were drawn into K2EDTA tubes. Results the study describes overall, beyond this receptor: A significantly larger repertoire fraction was made up by the top 250 clones in tumors than in blood (p = 0.039). Because sequencing covered only the TCR beta chain and unpaired alpha chains were not captured, true repertoire diversity is likely underestimated. Repertoire overlap was found to be higher between tumor regions (mean about 36%) than between tumor-adjacent (roughly 17%) or tumor-blood (about 14%) pairs, consistent with antigen-driven expansion. With just four or five patients in the study, the authors point out that the findings should be validated in a larger study. Since the samples were bulk and unsorted, there was no way to compare CD4+ and CD8+ T cell repertoires.

The rearrangement combines TRBV11-2 with TRBJ2-1, with TRBD1 as a weak D call on 5 bases. Sequenced input: peripheral blood. The TCR sequence derives from a woman aged 25 to 39 with primary liver carcinoma and hepatitis B virus infection. The sequenced DNA is TGTGCCAGCAGCGTACAGGTCCTAATTGGGAATGATCAGTTCTTC. Protein translation: CASSVQVLIGNDQFF.